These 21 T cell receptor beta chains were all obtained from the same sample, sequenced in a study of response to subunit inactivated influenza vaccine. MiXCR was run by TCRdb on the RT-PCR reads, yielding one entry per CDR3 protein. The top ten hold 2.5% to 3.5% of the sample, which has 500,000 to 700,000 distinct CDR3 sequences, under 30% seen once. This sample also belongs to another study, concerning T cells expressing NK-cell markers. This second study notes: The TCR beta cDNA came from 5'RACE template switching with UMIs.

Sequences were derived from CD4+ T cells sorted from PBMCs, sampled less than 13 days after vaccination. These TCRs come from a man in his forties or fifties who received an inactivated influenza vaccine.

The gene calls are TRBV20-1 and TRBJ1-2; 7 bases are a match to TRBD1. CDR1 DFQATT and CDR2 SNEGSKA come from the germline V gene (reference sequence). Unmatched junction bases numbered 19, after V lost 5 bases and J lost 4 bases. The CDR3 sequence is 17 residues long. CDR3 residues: CSAPTDLRQGVSYGYTF. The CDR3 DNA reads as TGCAGTGCTCCTACAGACCTAAGACAGGGTGTATCCTATGGCTACACCTTC.

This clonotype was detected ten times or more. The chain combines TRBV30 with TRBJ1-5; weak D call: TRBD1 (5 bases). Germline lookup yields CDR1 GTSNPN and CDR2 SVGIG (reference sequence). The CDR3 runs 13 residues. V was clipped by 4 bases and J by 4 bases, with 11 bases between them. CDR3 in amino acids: CAWNLQGNQPQHF. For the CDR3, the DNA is TGTGCCTGGAATTTGCAGGGTAATCAGCCCCAGCATTTT.

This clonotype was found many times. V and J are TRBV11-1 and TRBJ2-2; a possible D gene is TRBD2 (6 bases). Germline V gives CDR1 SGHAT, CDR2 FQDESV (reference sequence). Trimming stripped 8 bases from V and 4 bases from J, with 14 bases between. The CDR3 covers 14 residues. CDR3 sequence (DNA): TGTGCCAGCCGGGGCCAGGGAGGCACCGGGGAGCTGTTTTTT. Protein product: CASRGQGGTGELFF.

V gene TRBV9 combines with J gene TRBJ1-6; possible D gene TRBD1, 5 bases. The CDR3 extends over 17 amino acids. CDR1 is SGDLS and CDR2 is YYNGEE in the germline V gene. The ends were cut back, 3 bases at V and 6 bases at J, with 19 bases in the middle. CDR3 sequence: CASSAYGSTARNSPLHF. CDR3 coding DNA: TGTGCCAGCAGCGCATACGGATCGACAGCGCGTAATTCACCCCTCCACTTT. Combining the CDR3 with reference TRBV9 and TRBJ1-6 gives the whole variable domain DSGVTQTPKHLITATGQRVTLRCSPRSGDLSVYWYQQSLDQGLQFLIQYYNGEERAKGNILERFSAQQFPDLHSELNLSSLELGDSALYFCASSAYGSTARNSPLHFGNGTRLTVT.

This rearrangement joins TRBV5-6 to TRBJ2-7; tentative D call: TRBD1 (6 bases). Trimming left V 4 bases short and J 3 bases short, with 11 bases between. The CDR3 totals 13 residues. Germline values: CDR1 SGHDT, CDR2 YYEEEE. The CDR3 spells CASSHRVFYEQYF. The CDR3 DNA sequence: TGTGCCAGCAGCCACAGGGTCTTCTACGAGCAGTACTTC.

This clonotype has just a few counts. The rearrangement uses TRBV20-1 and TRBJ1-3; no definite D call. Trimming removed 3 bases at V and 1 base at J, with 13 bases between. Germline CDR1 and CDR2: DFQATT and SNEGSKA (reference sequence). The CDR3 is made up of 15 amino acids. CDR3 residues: CSASSGSLSGNTIYF. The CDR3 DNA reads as TGCAGTGCTAGCTCTGGGTCCCTGTCTGGAAACACCATATATTTT.

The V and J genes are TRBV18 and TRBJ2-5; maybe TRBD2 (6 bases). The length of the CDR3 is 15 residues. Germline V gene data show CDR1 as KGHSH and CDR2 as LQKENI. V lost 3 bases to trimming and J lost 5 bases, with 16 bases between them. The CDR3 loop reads CASSPSPPGGETQYF. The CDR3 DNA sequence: TGTGCCAGCTCACCTAGTCCCCCAGGAGGGGAGACCCAGTACTTC.

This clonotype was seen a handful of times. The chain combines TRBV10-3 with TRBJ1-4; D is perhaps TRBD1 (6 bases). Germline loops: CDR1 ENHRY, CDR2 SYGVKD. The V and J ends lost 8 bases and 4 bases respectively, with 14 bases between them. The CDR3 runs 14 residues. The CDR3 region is CAISPGAGNEKLFF. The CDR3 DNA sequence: TGTGCCATCTCCCCGGGGGCCGGTAATGAAAAACTGTTTTTT.

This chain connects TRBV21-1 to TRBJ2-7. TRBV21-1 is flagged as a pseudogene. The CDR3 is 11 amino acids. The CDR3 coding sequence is TGTGCCAGCAGCTCCTTTTGCGAGCAGTACTTC. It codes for CASSSFCEQYF.

The CDR3 region is CASSDTSGGYEQYF. DNA of the CDR3: TGCGCCAGCAGCGACACTAGCGGGGGGTACGAGCAGTACTTC. The gene calls are TRBV4-3 and TRBJ2-7, with 12 positions matching TRBD2. The V gene's germline CDR1 is LGHNA and CDR2 YSLEER. CDR3 length equals 14 residues. V was clipped by 5 bases and J by 4 bases; unmatched bases: 3.

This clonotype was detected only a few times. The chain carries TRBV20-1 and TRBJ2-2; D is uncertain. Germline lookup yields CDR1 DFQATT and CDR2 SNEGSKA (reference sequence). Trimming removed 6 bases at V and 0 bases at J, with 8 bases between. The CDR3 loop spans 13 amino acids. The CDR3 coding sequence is TGCAGTGCGTTGACGGCGAACACCGGGGAGCTGTTTTTT. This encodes CSALTANTGELFF.

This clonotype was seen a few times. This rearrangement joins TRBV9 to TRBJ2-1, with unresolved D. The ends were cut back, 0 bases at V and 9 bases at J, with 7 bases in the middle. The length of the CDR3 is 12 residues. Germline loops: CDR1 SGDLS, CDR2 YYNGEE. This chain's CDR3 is CASSVAWTEQFF. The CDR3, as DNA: TGTGCCAGCAGCGTAGCGTGGACTGAGCAGTTCTTC.

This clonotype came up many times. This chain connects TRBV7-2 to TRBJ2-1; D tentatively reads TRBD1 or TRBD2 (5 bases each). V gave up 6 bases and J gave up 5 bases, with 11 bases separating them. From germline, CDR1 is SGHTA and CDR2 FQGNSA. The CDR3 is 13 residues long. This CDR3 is CASRLGPNNEQFF. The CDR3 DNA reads TGTGCCAGCAGATTGGGACCAAACAATGAGCAGTTCTTC.

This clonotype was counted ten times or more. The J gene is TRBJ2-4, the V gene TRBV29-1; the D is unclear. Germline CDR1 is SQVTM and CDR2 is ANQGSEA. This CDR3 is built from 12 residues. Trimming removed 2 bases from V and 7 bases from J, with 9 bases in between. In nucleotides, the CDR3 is TGCAGCGTTGAATTAGGCGGTAACATTCAGTACTTC. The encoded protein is CSVELGGNIQYF.

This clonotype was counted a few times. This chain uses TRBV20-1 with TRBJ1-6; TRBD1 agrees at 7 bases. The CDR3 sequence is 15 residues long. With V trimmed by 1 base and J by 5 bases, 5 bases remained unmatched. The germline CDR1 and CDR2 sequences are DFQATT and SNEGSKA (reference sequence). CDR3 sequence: CSARVGTANNSPLHF. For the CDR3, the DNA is TGCAGTGCTAGAGTAGGGACAGCTAATAATTCACCCCTCCACTTT.

The CDR3: CASSSDREGASYEQYF. The CDR3 bases are TGTGCCAGCAGCTCAGACAGGGAGGGGGCTTCCTACGAGCAGTACTTC. The chain uses TRBV7-9 and TRBJ2-7, with D perhaps matching TRBD1 or TRBD2 (7 bases each). Per germline, CDR1 SEHNR and CDR2 FQNEAQ (reference sequence). Between the trimmed V and J ends, which lost 4 bases and 1 base, there was a span of 17 bases. The CDR3 has 16 amino acids.

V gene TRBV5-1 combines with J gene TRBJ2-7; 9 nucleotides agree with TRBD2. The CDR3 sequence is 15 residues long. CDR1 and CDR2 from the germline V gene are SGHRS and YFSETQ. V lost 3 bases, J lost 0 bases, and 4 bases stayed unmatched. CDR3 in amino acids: CASSSISGSSYEQYF. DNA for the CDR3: TGCGCCAGCAGCTCGATTAGCGGGAGCTCCTACGAGCAGTACTTC.

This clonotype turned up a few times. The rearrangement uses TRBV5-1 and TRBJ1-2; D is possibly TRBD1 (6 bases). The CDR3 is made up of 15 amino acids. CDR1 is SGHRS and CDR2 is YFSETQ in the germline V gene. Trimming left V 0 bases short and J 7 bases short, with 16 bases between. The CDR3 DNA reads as TGCGCCAGCAGCTTGGTTCCCGGGGGCGCGGGTGGCTACACCTTC. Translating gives CASSLVPGGAGGYTF.

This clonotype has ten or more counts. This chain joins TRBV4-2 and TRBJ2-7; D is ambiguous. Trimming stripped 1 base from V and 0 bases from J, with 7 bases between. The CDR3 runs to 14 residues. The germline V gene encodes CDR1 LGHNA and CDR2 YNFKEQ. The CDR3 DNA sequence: TGTGCCAGCAGCCAAGCCCGGAGCTCCTACGAGCAGTACTTC. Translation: CASSQARSSYEQYF.

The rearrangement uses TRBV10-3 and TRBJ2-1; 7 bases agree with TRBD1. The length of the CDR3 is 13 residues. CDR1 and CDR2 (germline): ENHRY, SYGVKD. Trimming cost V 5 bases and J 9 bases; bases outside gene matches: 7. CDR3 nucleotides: TGTGCCATCAGTCTTACAGGGGCGGGTGAGCAGTTCTTC. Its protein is CAISLTGAGEQFF.

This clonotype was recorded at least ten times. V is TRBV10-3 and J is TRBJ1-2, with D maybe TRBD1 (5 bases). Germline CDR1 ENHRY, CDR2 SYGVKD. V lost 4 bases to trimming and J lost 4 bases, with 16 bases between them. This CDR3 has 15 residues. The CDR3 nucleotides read TGTGCCATCAGTGCTGGAGGGGCACGGGGCTATGGCTACACCTTC. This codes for CAISAGGARGYGYTF.